Listed below are T cell receptor beta chains from one sample, sequenced in a study of cytomegalovirus exposure and HLA in healthy donors. Using immunoSEQ multiplex PCR, the repertoire was profiled, and TCRdb retains in-frame clones only, with some absent. The sample table includes some 120,000 clones. Material: PBMCs. The source is a woman aged 55-70 years in good health and CMV-seronegative. The CDR3 runs from the conserved cysteine through the conserved F or W. The D gene is left open where the match is weak.

j_call d_call v_call cdr3_nt cdr3_aa
TRBJ2-7 NA TRBV7-2 TGTGCCAGCAGCTTAGTGGTTTCCGGGAACGAGCAGTACTTC CASSLVVSGNEQYF
TRBJ2-2 TRBD2 TRBV19 TGTGCCAGTACCAAGGCGGGAGGGGGGTCCCGCACCGGGGAGCTGTTTTTT CASTKAGGGSRTGELFF
TRBJ2-7 TRBD2 TRBV5-1 TGCGCCAGCAGCTTGATAGGCGGGGGGCCCTCCTACGAGCAGTACTTC CASSLIGGGPSYEQYF
TRBJ2-7 NA TRBV28 TGTGCCAGCAGTTTAGATGGGGGGTATGGGGAGCAGTACTTC CASSLDGGYGEQYF
TRBJ2-1 NA TRBV6-1 TGTGCCAGCACCCTACGACATACATACAATGAGCAGTTCTTC CASTLRHTYNEQFF
TRBJ1-2 NA TRBV19 TGTGCCAGTACCAAAGCGGGGACGGCTAACTATGGCTACACCTTC CASTKAGTANYGYTF
TRBJ1-2 TRBD1 TRBV28 TGTGCCAGCAGACAGACAGGGGGTTGGGGCTACACCTTC CASRQTGGWGYTF
TRBJ2-7 TRBD1 TRBV7-2 TGTGCCAGCAGCTTACGGCCAGGGGGTGGTTACGAGCAGTACTTC CASSLRPGGGYEQYF
TRBJ1-4 NA TRBV5-1 TGCGCCAGCAGCTATCAACAGAATGAAAAACTGTTTTTT CASSYQQNEKLFF
TRBJ2-7 NA TRBV7-2 TGTGCCAGCAGCCCGCTAGATCTCCGGTCCGAGCAGTACTTC CASSPLDLRSEQYF
TRBJ1-1 NA TRBV14 TGTGCCAGCAGCCCCTTTTCCGGGGGGAAGGACACTGAAGCTTTCTTT CASSPFSGGKDTEAFF
TRBJ2-2 NA TRBV6-5 TGTGCCAGCAGTTACGGGACTCCTAACACCGGGGAGCTGTTTTTT CASSYGTPNTGELFF
TRBJ2-5 NA TRBV4-2 TGTGCCAGCAGCCAAGATAACGGAGAGACCCAGTACTTC CASSQDNGETQYF
TRBJ2-7 NA TRBV7-2 TGTGCCAGCAGCTTAATGAGTTCGCGGGACCATAACTACGAGCAGTACTTC CASSLMSSRDHNYEQYF
TRBJ2-1 TRBD1 TRBV6-9 TGTGCCAGCAAAAGGACAGGGGGCTACAATGAGCAGTTCTTC CASKRTGGYNEQFF
TRBJ2-3 TRBD2 TRBV19 TGTGCCAGTAGTATTACGGATTCTCGGGGGGGATCGGATACGCAGTATTTT CASSITDSRGGSDTQYF
TRBJ2-6 NA TRBV5-4 TGTGCCAGCAGCCCCCAGACAGAGCACACCGTCTCTGGGGCCAACGTCCTGACTTTC CASSPQTEHTVSGANVLTF
TRBJ2-3 NA TRBV7-9 TGTGCCAGCAGCTTAGAGGGGCTGGAAGATACGCAGTATTTT CASSLEGLEDTQYF
TRBJ1-5 NA TRBV2 TGTGCCAGCAGGCAGGGTCTACCTCAGCCCCAGCATTTT CASRQGLPQPQHF
TRBJ2-1 NA TRBV11-2 TGTGCCAGCAGCCTGGACTTTAATGAGCAGTTCTTC CASSLDFNEQFF
TRBJ1-2 NA TRBV18 TGTGCCAGCTCACCTGACAGCTCTAACTATGGCTACACCTTC CASSPDSSNYGYTF
TRBJ1-6 NA TRBV6-7 TGTGCCAGCATTATTAAGGACAGTGCGTTCACGACCTATAATTCACCCCTCCACTTT CASIIKDSAFTTYNSPLHF
TRBJ2-1 TRBD1 TRBV7-9 TGTGCCAGCAGCTTGGGACAGGTTAGCTCCTACAATGAGCAGTTCTTC CASSLGQVSSYNEQFF
TRBJ1-6 TRBD1 TRBV5-1 TGCGCCAGCCGACCTGGACAGGGTAGTTCACCCCTCCACTTT CASRPGQGSSPLHF
TRBJ2-7 NA TRBV5-1 TGCGCCAGCAGCGGCGACAGCAGCGAGCAGTACTTC CASSGDSSEQYF
TRBJ2-3 TRBD1 TRBV28 TGTGCCAGTGCCGGGACAGGGGGAGCAGATACGCAGTATTTT CASAGTGGADTQYF
TRBJ1-4 TRBD1 TRBV30 TGTGCCTGGAGTGCCCCCGGGACAGGGGGCTTTTGGGCTAATGAAAAACTGTTTTTT CAWSAPGTGGFWANEKLFF
TRBJ1-3 NA TRBV13 TGTGCCAGCAGCTTTCTTACAGATCGAAACACCATATATTTT CASSFLTDRNTIYF
TRBJ1-1 NA TRBV18 TGTGCCAGCTCACCACCGATGACACTGAACACTGAAGCTTTCTTT CASSPPMTLNTEAFF
TRBJ2-1 NA TRBV7-8 TGTGCCAGCAGCTTAGTTCGGACAGAGCAGTTCTTC CASSLVRTEQFF
TRBJ2-2 TRBD1 TRBV7-9 TGTGCCAGCAGCCCAGGGACAGGGAACACCGGGGAGCTGTTTTTT CASSPGTGNTGELFF
TRBJ2-3 NA TRBV10-3 TGTGCCATCAACGCCCGACTAGGGGTTGCCCGAACAGATACGCAGTATTTT CAINARLGVARTDTQYF
TRBJ2-1 TRBD2 TRBV9 TGTGCCAGCAGCGTAGTAGGTAGCGGGAGGGCCAATGAGCAGTTCTTC CASSVVGSGRANEQFF
TRBJ1-3 NA TRBV10-1 TGCGCCAGCAGTATAGACAACTCTGGAAACACCATATATTTT CASSIDNSGNTIYF
TRBJ1-2 NA TRBV19 TGTGCCAGTAGCCCAAGGGGAATGAGGAATGGCTACACCTTC CASSPRGMRNGYTF
TRBJ2-1 TRBD2 TRBV11-3 TGTGCCAGCAGCTCCGGGAAGGGGCGGGAGGCTCCCAGGAGCGAAAATGAGCAGTTCTTC CASSSGKGREAPRSENEQFF
TRBJ2-7 NA TRBV2 TGTGCCAGCAGACTCACGGCTTCGGGCGAGCAGTACTTC CASRLTASGEQYF
TRBJ2-1 TRBD1 TRBV5-4 TGTGCCAGCAGCTTCCAGGGGGCGAGGAATGAGCAGTTCTTC CASSFQGARNEQFF
TRBJ2-1 NA TRBV7-3 TGTGCCAGCAGCTCCGGGACTTCGATGGATGAGCAGTTCTTC CASSSGTSMDEQFF
TRBJ1-1 NA TRBV19 TGTGCCAGTAGTATATTCGGGACATTGAACACTGAAGCTTTCTTT CASSIFGTLNTEAFF
TRBJ2-2 NA TRBV14 TGTGCCAGCAGCCAGCAAGGCGGGACCGGGGAGCTGTTTTTT CASSQQGGTGELFF
TRBJ1-2 NA TRBV19 TGTGCCAGTAGTATTGAGGGCAGGTCGAACTATGGCTACACCTTC CASSIEGRSNYGYTF
TRBJ1-1 NA TRBV9 TGTGCCAGCAGCGTACTGGGCAGGGTGAACACTGAAGCTTTCTTT CASSVLGRVNTEAFF
TRBJ1-1 TRBD1 TRBV7-9 TGTGCCAGCAGCTACGGACAGGAATCGACTGAAGCTTTCTTT CASSYGQESTEAFF
TRBJ2-1 TRBD1 TRBV4-2 TGTGCCAGCAGCCAGACCCCCGGGACAGGCCGGAATGAGCAGTTCTTC CASSQTPGTGRNEQFF
TRBJ1-2 TRBD1 TRBV18 TGTGCCAGCTCGCCGGACAGGTACTATGGCTACACCTTC CASSPDRYYGYTF
TRBJ1-2 TRBD1 TRBV7-9 TGTGCCAGCAGCTTAGGGGACAGGGCGTCCGATGGCTACACCTTC CASSLGDRASDGYTF
TRBJ1-1 NA TRBV28 TGTGCCAGCAGGCCCCAAGGGGGTAACACTGAAGCTTTCTTT CASRPQGGNTEAFF
TRBJ1-1 NA TRBV19 TGTGCCAGTAGTATTCGGCAGGGCACTGAAGCTTTCTTT CASSIRQGTEAFF
TRBJ1-3 NA TRBV5-1 TGCGCCAGCAGCCCGGACCGGGAGAGTGCTGGAAACACCATATATTTT CASSPDRESAGNTIYF
TRBJ2-7 NA TRBV7-8 TGTGCCAGCAGCCAAGGCCGACTCTCCTACGAGCAGTACTTC CASSQGRLSYEQYF
TRBJ1-1 NA TRBV30 TGTGCCTGGAGTGTGATTTACGGGAGAAACACTGAAGCTTTCTTT CAWSVIYGRNTEAFF
TRBJ1-3 NA TRBV7-3 TGTGCCAGCAGCCCACAAACAGGGTCTGGAAACACCATATATTTT CASSPQTGSGNTIYF
TRBJ1-1 NA TRBV15 TGTGCCACCAGCGCTAGCGCTCCTATGAACACTGAAGCTTTCTTT CATSASAPMNTEAFF
TRBJ2-2 NA TRBV18 TGTGCCAGCTCACCACCGAGGGCAGATAACACCGGGGAGCTGTTTTTT CASSPPRADNTGELFF